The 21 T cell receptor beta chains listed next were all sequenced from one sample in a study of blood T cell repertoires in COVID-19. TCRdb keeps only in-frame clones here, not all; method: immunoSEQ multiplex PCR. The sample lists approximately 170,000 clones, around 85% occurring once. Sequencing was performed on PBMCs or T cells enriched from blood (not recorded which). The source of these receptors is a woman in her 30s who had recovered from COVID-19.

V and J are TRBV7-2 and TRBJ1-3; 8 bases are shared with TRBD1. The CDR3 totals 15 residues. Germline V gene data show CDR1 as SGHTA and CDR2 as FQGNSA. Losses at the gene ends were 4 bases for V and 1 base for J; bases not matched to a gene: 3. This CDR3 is CASSSQGASGNTIYF. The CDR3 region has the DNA TGTGCCAGCAGCTCTCAGGGGGCTTCTGGAAACACCATATATTTT.

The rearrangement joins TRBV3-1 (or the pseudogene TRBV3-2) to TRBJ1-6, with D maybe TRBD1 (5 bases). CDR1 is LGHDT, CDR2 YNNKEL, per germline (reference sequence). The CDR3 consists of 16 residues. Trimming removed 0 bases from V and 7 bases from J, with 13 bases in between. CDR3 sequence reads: CASSQEGAGGNSPLHF. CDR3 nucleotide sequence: TGTGCCAGCAGCCAAGAAGGGGCAGGTGGCAATTCACCCCTCCACTTT.

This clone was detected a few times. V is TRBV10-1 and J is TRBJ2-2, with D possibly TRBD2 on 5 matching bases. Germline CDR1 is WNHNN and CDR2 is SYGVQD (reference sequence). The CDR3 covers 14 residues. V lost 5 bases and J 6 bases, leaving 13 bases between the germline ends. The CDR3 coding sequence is TGCGCCAGCAGTCCTACTAGTGATCCCGGGGAGCTGTTTTTT. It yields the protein CASSPTSDPGELFF.

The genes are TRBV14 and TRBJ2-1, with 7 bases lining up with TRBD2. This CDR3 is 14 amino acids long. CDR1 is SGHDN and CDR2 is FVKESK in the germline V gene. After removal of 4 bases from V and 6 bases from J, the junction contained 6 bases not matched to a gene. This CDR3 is CASSPGSGANEQFF. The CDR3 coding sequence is TGTGCCAGCAGCCCCGGAAGCGGGGCCAATGAGCAGTTCTTC.

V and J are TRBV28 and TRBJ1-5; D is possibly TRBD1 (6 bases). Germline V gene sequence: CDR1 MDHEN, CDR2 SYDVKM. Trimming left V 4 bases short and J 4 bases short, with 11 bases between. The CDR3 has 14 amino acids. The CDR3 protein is CASSSAGENQPQHF. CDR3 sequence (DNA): TGTGCCAGCAGTTCTGCAGGGGAGAATCAGCCCCAGCATTTT.

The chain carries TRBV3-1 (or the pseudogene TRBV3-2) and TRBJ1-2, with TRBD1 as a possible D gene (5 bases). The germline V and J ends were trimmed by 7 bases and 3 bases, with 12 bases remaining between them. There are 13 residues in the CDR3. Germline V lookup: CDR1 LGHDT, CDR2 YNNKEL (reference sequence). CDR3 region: CASTPGRDYGYTF. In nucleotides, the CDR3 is TGTGCCAGCACCCCCGGCAGGGACTATGGCTACACCTTC.

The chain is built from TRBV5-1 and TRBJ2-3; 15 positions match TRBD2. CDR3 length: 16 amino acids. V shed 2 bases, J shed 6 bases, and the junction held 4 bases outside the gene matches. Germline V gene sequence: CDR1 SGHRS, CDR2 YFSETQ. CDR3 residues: CASSLRTSGRGDTQYF. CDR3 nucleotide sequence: TGCGCCAGCAGCTTAAGGACTAGCGGGAGGGGTGATACGCAGTATTTT.

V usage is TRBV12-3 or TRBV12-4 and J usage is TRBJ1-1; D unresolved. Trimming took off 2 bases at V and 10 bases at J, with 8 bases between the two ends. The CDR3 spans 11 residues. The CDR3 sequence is CASSLSLSAFF. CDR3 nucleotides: TGTGCCAGCAGTTTATCCCTATCAGCTTTCTTT.

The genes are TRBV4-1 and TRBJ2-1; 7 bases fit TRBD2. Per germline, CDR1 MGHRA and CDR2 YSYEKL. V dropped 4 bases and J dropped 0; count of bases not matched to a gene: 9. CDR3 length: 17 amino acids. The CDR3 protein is CASSPTGLESSYNEQFF. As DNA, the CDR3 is TGCGCCAGCAGCCCCACTGGACTAGAGAGCTCCTACAATGAGCAGTTCTTC.

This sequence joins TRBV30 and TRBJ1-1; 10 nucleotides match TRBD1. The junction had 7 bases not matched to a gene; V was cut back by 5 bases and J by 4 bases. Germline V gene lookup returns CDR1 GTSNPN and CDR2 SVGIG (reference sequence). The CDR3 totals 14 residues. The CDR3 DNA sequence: TGTGCCTGGTGGACAGGGGGAATGATCACTGAAGCTTTCTTT. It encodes CAWWTGGMITEAFF.

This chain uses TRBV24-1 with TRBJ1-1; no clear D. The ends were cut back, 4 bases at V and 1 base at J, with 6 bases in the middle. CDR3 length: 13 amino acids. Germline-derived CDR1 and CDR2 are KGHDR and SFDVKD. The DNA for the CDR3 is TGTGCCACCAGTGACAGGAAGAACACTGAAGCTTTCTTT. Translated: CATSDRKNTEAFF.

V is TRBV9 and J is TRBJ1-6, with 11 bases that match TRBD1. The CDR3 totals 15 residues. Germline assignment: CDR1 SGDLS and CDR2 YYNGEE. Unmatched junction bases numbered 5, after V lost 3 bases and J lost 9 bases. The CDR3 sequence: CASSAAGTGGSPLHF. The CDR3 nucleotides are TGTGCCAGCAGCGCCGCCGGGACAGGGGGTTCACCCCTCCACTTT. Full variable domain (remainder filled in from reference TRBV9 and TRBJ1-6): DSGVTQTPKHLITATGQRVTLRCSPRSGDLSVYWYQQSLDQGLQFLIQYYNGEERAKGNILERFSAQQFPDLHSELNLSSLELGDSALYFCASSAAGTGGSPLHFGNGTRLTVT.

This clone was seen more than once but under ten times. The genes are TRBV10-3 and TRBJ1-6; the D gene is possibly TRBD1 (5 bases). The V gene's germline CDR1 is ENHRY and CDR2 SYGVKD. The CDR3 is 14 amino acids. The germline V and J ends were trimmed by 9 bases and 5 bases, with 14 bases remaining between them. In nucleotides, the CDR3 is TGTGCCATTACGGCGGGACCCGATAATTCACCCCTCCACTTT. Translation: CAITAGPDNSPLHF.

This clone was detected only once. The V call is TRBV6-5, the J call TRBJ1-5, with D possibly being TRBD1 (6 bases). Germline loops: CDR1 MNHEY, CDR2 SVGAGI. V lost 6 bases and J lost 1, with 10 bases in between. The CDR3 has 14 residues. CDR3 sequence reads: CASREGGSNQPQHF. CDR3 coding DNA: TGTGCCAGCAGAGAGGGGGGGAGCAATCAGCCCCAGCATTTT.

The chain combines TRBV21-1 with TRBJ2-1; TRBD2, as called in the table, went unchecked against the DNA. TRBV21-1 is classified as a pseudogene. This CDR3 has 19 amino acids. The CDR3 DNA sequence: TGTGCCAGCAGCAAACCCCCAGTGGGAGGGGAAAACTCCTACAATGAGCAGTTCTTC. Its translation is CASSKPPVGGENSYNEQFF.

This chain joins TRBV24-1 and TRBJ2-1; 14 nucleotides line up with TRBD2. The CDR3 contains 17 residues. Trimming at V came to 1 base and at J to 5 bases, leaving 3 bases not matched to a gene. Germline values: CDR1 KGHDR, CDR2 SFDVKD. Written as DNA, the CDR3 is TGTGCCACCAGTGATTTTCGGACTAGCGGGGGGAACAATGAGCAGTTCTTC. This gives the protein CATSDFRTSGGNNEQFF.

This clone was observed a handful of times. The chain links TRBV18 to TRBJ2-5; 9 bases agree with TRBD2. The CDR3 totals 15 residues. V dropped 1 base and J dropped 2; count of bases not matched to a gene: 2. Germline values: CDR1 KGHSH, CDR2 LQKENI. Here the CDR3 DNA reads TGTGCCAGCTCACCACTAGCGGGGGCTCAAGAGACCCAGTACTTC. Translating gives CASSPLAGAQETQYF.

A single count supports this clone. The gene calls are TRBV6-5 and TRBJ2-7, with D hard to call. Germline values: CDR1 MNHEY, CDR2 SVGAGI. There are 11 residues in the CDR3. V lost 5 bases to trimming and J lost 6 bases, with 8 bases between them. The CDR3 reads CASSRVPEQYF. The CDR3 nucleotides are TGTGCCAGCAGTCGGGTCCCCGAGCAGTACTTC.

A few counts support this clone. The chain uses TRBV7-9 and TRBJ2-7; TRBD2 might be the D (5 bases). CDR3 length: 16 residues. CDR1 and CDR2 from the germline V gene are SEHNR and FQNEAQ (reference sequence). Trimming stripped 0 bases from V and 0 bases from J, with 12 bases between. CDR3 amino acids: CASSLAIGEFSYEQYV. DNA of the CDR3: TGTGCCAGCAGCTTAGCGATCGGGGAGTTCTCCTACGAGCAGTACGTC.

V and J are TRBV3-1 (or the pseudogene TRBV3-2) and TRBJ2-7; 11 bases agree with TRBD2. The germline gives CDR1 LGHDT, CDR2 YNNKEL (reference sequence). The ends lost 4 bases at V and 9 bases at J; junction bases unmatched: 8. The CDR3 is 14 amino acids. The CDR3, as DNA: TGTGCCAGCAGCCCCCAACGACTAGCGGGATTGCAGTACTTC. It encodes CASSPQRLAGLQYF.

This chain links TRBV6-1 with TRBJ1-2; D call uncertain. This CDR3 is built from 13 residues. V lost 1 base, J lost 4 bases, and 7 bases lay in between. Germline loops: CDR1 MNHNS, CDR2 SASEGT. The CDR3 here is CASSEGVVYGYTF. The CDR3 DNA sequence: TGTGCCAGCAGTGAAGGAGTAGTCTATGGCTACACCTTC.